This TCR beta chain derives from a study of cytomegalovirus exposure and HLA in healthy donors. Findings and limits, study-wide: Segments of the TCR beta V type were, in most cases, productive about 87% or about 30% of the time in an earlier analysis. The study dropped some indistinguishable V segments, TRBV6-2 and TRBV6-3 among them.

Both 60 Vbeta primers and 13 Jbeta primers went into the PCR. Libraries were prepared by immunoSEQ multiplex PCR; TCRdb keeps only in-frame clonotypes and omits some of them. Of about 140,000 clones listed, 80% are singletons. This clone occurred once. As yet, its antigen is unknown. Germline trimming cut 3 bases from V and 5 bases from J; bases unmatched to any gene: 9. Germline loops: CDR1 SEHNR, CDR2 FQNEAQ (reference sequence). CDR3 size: 15 residues. Sequencing was carried out using PBMCs. The chain recombines TRBV7-9 with TRBJ2-7; 8 bases agree with TRBD2. The clonotype originates from a man aged 35 to 55 in good health and CMV-seronegative. CDR3 in amino acids: CASSFGGGGTNEQYF. DNA of the CDR3: TGTGCCAGCAGCTTTGGAGGCGGGGGGACAAACGAGCAGTACTTC.